Listed here are 8 T cell receptor beta chains from one sample, sequenced in a study of cytomegalovirus exposure and HLA in healthy donors. The study ran its PCR with 60 Vbeta and 13 Jbeta primers. Sequencing was performed with immunoSEQ multiplex PCR; in TCRdb, only in-frame clones are kept and a portion is missing. The sample includes about 200,000 clones, roughly 80% of them seen just once. The material sequenced was PBMCs. The receptors were sampled from a woman aged 40 to 50 in good health and CMV-seronegative.

V usage is TRBV27 and J usage is TRBJ1-3; tentative D call: TRBD1 (5 bases). Germline CDR1 is MNHEY and CDR2 is SMNVEV (reference sequence). CDR3 size: 15 residues. Trimming shortened V by 6 bases and J by 0 bases, and 12 bases separated the two germline ends. CDR3 sequence reads: CASRPHRNSGNTIYF. CDR3 DNA sequence: TGTGCCAGCAGGCCGCACAGGAACTCTGGAAACACCATATATTTT.

V usage is TRBV10-3 and J usage is TRBJ1-1; D perhaps matches TRBD1 (5 bases). V was shortened by 7 bases and J by 1 base, with 13 bases between the two germline ends. Germline CDR1 ENHRY, CDR2 SYGVKD. The length of the CDR3 is 14 residues. CDR3 DNA: TGTGCCATCACCATAGGCAGGGAGAACACTGAAGCTTTCTTT. Protein sequence: CAITIGRENTEAFF.

CDR3 DNA sequence: TGTGCCGGTAAGCTAGGGGGCAGACAGCCCCAGCATTTT. Translation gives CAGKLGGRQPQHF. The chain links TRBV19 to TRBJ1-5; 7 nucleotides match TRBD1. This CDR3 contains 13 residues. Germline CDR1 and CDR2: LNHDA and SQIVND (reference sequence). V was pared by 11 bases and J by 7 bases, with 11 bases of the junction left unmatched.

J is TRBJ1-2 and V is TRBV12-5, with D uncertain. Germline V CDR1 and CDR2: LGHNT, FRNRAP. V was cut by 5 bases and J by 8 bases, with 12 bases left in between. The CDR3 sequence is 12 residues long. The CDR3 here is CASGPQPGGYTF. The CDR3, as DNA: TGTGCTAGTGGTCCTCAACCGGGAGGCTACACCTTC.

J is TRBJ1-5 and V is TRBV27; D may be TRBD1 (5 bases). CDR1 and CDR2 from the germline V gene are MNHEY and SMNVEV (reference sequence). CDR3 length: 15 amino acids. The ends were cut back, 6 bases at V and 2 bases at J, with 14 bases in the middle. CDR3 residues: CASRPDDRRNQPQHF. CDR3 DNA sequence: TGTGCCAGCAGACCCGACGACAGACGCAATCAGCCCCAGCATTTT.

The V gene is TRBV2, the J gene TRBJ2-5; 7 positions match TRBD2. Germline V gene data show CDR1 as SNHLY and CDR2 as FYNNEI. The trim removed 6 bases at V and 4 bases at J, leaving 8 bases unmatched. The CDR3 has 14 residues. Written as DNA, the CDR3 is TGTGCCAGCAGGCCTGGGGGAGGGAGAGAGACCCAGTACTTC. This translates into CASRPGGGRETQYF.

The chain couples TRBV15 to TRBJ2-7; a possible D gene is TRBD1 (6 bases). The germline V gene has CDR1 LNHNV and CDR2 YYDKDF (reference sequence). The CDR3 has 12 amino acids. With 0 bases removed from V and 12 bases from J, the gap between germline ends came to 12 bases. The CDR3 DNA reads TGTGCCACCAGCAGAGAGGTCGACAGGCGGTACTTC. This translates into CATSREVDRRYF.

DNA for the CDR3: TGTGCCAGCAGTCCCCTTATGGGGGGAAGATGGACTGAAGCTTTCTTT. Translating gives CASSPLMGGRWTEAFF. The genes are TRBV27 and TRBJ1-1, with a weak D call TRBD1 (5 bases). Germline CDR1 is MNHEY and CDR2 is SMNVEV (reference sequence). Trimming cost V 5 bases and J 5 bases, with 21 bases left between them. The CDR3 consists of 16 residues.